The rows below give T cell receptor beta chains drawn from one sample of a study of regulatory T cells in long-lasting Graves disease. TCRdb analysed the multiplex PCR reads with MiXCR anew, one entry per CDR3 protein. The data contain more than 300,000 distinct CDR3 sequences, about 12% of them singletons. The data were also submitted as part of a second study, on T cells in Graves' hyperthyroidism and ophthalmopathy.

This specimen consisted of peripheral blood mononuclear cells (PBMCs), obtained at new diagnosis, from a patient treated with antithyroid drugs. The receptors derive from a woman in her late teens or twenties with Graves disease. The CDR3 runs from the conserved cysteine through the conserved F or W.

v_gene: TRBV28
len: 19
CDR3aa: CASSWPTRGRGRAGFEAFF

v_gene: TRBV28
len: 13
CDR3aa: CASSLYSQETQYF

v_gene: TRBV5-1
len: 15
CDR3aa: CASSLDRVGQETQYF

v_gene: TRBV4-1
len: 14
CDR3aa: CASSQGTGLETQYF

v_gene: TRBV5-6
len: 15
CDR3aa: CASSQDRSSYNEQFF

v_gene: TRBV6-4
len: 16
CDR3aa: CASSDSPDPRSNEQFF

v_gene: TRBV29-1
len: 15
CDR3aa: CSARNRGRSPYEQYF

v_gene: TRBV28
len: 16
CDR3aa: CASSRAPMGALNEQFF

v_gene: TRBV6-5
len: 18
CDR3aa: CASSYSIGSEGGTGELFF

v_gene: TRBV7-3
len: 14
CDR3aa: CASSPAGGPNEQFF